Listed below are T cell receptor beta chains from one sample, sequenced in a study of early stage breast cancer tumors. Repertoires were generated with immunoSEQ multiplex PCR, while TCRdb's copy carries only in-frame clones and drops some. The sample includes fewer than 70,000 clones, 60% to 85% seen only once; the top ten take around 3.7%. Sequencing used blood. All receptors come from a person aged 30-39 years with breast cancer. CDR3s include the opening cysteine and the closing phenylalanine or tryptophan. D genes are given only for firm matches. The size of a clone is reported for some rows only, either as once, few or many, or as a class for expanded clones.

V: TRBV4-1; J: TRBJ2-2; size: NA; D: TRBD2; CDR3: CASLGTSGSYTGELFF; DNA: TGCGCCAGCCTCGGGACTAGCGGGTCCTACACGGGGGAGCTGTTTTTT
V: TRBV5-8; J: TRBJ1-1; size: NA; D: NA; CDR3: CASSLFMNTEAFF; DNA: TGTGCCAGCAGCCTTTTTATGAACACTGAAGCTTTCTTT
V: TRBV5-1; J: TRBJ2-5; size: NA; D: TRBD1; CDR3: CASRGGPQETQYF; DNA: TGCGCCAGCAGAGGGGGCCCCCAAGAGACCCAGTACTTC
V: TRBV7-9; J: TRBJ1-3; size: NA; D: NA; CDR3: CASSPGLGSSSGNTIYF; DNA: TGTGCCAGCAGCCCGGGCCTAGGCTCGAGCTCTGGAAACACCATATATTTT
V: TRBV19; J: TRBJ1-2; size: NA; D: NA; CDR3: CASSLRRNANYGYTF; DNA: TGTGCCAGTAGTCTCCGACGGAATGCTAACTATGGCTACACCTTC
V: TRBV19; J: TRBJ2-7; size: NA; D: TRBD1; CDR3: CASSRHRGQGPYEQYF; DNA: TGTGCCAGTAGCCGGCACCGGGGACAGGGTCCCTACGAGCAGTACTTC
V: TRBV18; J: TRBJ2-7; size: NA; D: NA; CDR3: CASSPSGDGYEQYF; DNA: TGTGCCAGCTCACCCTCCGGGGACGGATACGAGCAGTACTTC
V: TRBV30; J: TRBJ1-1; size: NA; D: NA; CDR3: CAWNLLNFQAFF; DNA: TGTGCCTGGAATCTATTGAACTTTCAAGCTTTCTTT
V: TRBV19; J: TRBJ2-2; size: NA; D: NA; CDR3: CASSMGRGRGTGELFF; DNA: TGTGCCAGTAGTATGGGGCGGGGGCGAGGCACCGGGGAGCTGTTTTTT
V: TRBV27; J: TRBJ2-7; size: NA; D: TRBD1; CDR3: CASSPQGVLNEQYF; DNA: TGTGCCAGCAGTCCTCAGGGGGTGTTAAACGAGCAGTACTTC
V: TRBV25-1; J: TRBJ2-1; size: NA; D: TRBD1; CDR3: CASSDRNGDRALWNEQFF; DNA: TGTGCCAGCAGTGACCGCAACGGGGACAGGGCTCTTTGGAATGAGCAGTTCTTC
V: TRBV5-1; J: TRBJ1-1; size: once; D: NA; CDR3: CASSLATANTEAFF; DNA: TGCGCCAGCAGCTTGGCCACGGCGAACACTGAAGCTTTCTTT
V: TRBV2; J: TRBJ1-1; size: once; D: TRBD1; CDR3: CASSEKFFTGEKKAFF; DNA: TGTGCCAGCAGTGAAAAGTTTTTTACAGGGGAGAAGAAAGCTTTCTTT
V: TRBV7-2; J: TRBJ2-7; size: few; D: TRBD1; CDR3: CASSSRDRVSYEQYF; DNA: TGTGCCAGCAGCTCCCGGGACAGGGTCTCCTACGAGCAGTACTTC
V: TRBV4-1; J: TRBJ1-3; size: NA; D: NA; CDR3: CASSQDSGSGNTIYF; DNA: TGCGCCAGCAGCCAAGATTCGGGGTCTGGAAACACCATATATTTT
V: TRBV5-1; J: TRBJ2-2; size: NA; D: NA; CDR3: CASTLQVVKTGELFF; DNA: TGCGCCAGCACGCTACAGGTCGTGAAGACCGGGGAGCTGTTTTTT
V: TRBV2; J: TRBJ2-1; size: NA; D: TRBD1; CDR3: CASTAGQGSNEQFF; DNA: TGTGCCAGCACTGCGGGACAGGGTAGCAATGAGCAGTTCTTC
V: TRBV7-9; J: TRBJ2-1; size: NA; D: TRBD2; CDR3: CASSLYGSGDYNEQFF; DNA: TGTGCCAGCAGCTTATATGGTAGCGGGGATTACAATGAGCAGTTCTTC